This T cell receptor beta chain was profiled in a study of cytomegalovirus exposure and HLA in healthy donors. Looking at the study overall: Drawn from HLA-typed donors, 80 million to 95 million unique TCRs were held in an early data release. Among the roughly 370 genotyped donors, around 85% were placed in the Caucasian-associated ancestry cluster. Points from the study as a whole: TCR beta V segments were, for the most part, productive about 87% or about 30% of the time in an earlier analysis. A later analysis linked a missense variant in DCLRE1C to the trimming of TCR beta V and J genes.

The V and J ends lost 7 bases and 4 bases respectively, with 5 bases between them. From germline, CDR1 is SNHLY and CDR2 FYNNEI. The CDR3 has 12 amino acids. On this clone: Its antigen is still unknown.

The PCR made use of 60 Vbeta and 13 Jbeta primers. Some clones are missing from TCRdb's copy, which holds only in-frame ones; the method was immunoSEQ multiplex PCR. The profile shows about 180,000 clones, under 90% of them singletons. The specimen was PBMCs. The receptor comes from a man aged 30 to 39 in good health and CMV-seropositive. The rearrangement links TRBV2 to TRBJ2-6; D is unresolved. The CDR3 sequence is CASTPGANVLTF. The CDR3 DNA reads as TGTGCCAGCACTCCCGGGGCCAACGTCCTGACTTTC.